This T cell receptor beta chain stems from a study of PD-L1 blockade in urothelial cancer. The overall study: Of some 29 patients, around 25 were males with bladder-origin urothelial cancer. Study patients had been treated with 0 to 3 previous chemotherapy regimens. Analysis of blood occurred 3 weeks (second dose) and 6 weeks after treatment start.

Spiking each PCR with synthetic TCR analog templates was performed. Assay used: immunoSEQ multiplex PCR; TCRdb lists only in-frame clones, some missing. The sample gives 40,000 to 55,000 clones, 88% of which show up once; 2.4% is in the top ten. Specified time point: peripheral blood 6 weeks after treatment start. The CDR3 length is 13 residues. The germline V and J ends were trimmed by 4 bases and 6 bases, with 9 bases remaining between them. CDR1 and CDR2 (germline): SGHNT, YENEEA. The clonotype was recovered from a man between 60 and 75 years old with urothelial cancer. The V and J genes are TRBV11-3 and TRBJ2-2, with D possibly TRBD2 on 6 matching bases. Sequencing used PBMCs, obtained around atezolizumab (anti-PD-L1) treatment. CDR3 coding DNA: TGTGCCAGCAGCTCCCCGGGGGCCGGGGAGCTGTTTTTT. Translated: CASSSPGAGELFF.